These T cell receptor beta chains were read from a single sample in a study of OX40 agonist ivuxolimab in advanced cancers. Here immunoSEQ multiplex PCR was the method, and the copy in TCRdb shows in-frame clones only, minus some. The profile shows some 84,000 clones, about 88% of them singletons. Sequencing used CD4+ or CD8+ T cells sorted from blood, obtained in a trial of the OX40 agonist ivuxolimab. The receptors derive from an adult with an advanced solid tumor such as melanoma, head and neck, liver or kidney cancer. Each CDR3 is given with its conserved first and last residue. The order of the fields is J gene, clone size, D gene, V gene, CDR3 protein, CDR3 DNA. A D gene is named only where the DNA matches it firmly. Size values are once, few and many counts, or a class for expanded clones, and some rows have none.

TRBJ2-1	NA	TRBD2	TRBV9	CASSVGLAGVNEQFF	TGTGCCAGCAGCGTAGGTCTAGCGGGAGTCAATGAGCAGTTCTTC
TRBJ2-7	NA	TRBD1	TRBV7-2	CASSSRTGDSYEQYF	TGTGCCAGCAGCTCAAGGACAGGGGACTCCTACGAGCAGTACTTC
TRBJ1-2	once	NA	TRBV29-1	CSVEGYSLGGGYTF	TGCAGCGTTGAAGGGTACAGCCTAGGAGGCGGCTACACCTTC
TRBJ2-5	NA	NA	TRBV5-1	CASSPTQNSVQYF	TGCGCCAGCAGCCCCACGCAAAATAGCGTCCAGTACTTC
TRBJ2-7	once	TRBD1	TRBV7-9	CASSPRGTGGNEQYF	TGTGCCAGCAGCCCTAGGGGGACAGGGGGTAACGAGCAGTACTTC
TRBJ2-1	NA	NA	TRBV4-2	CASSQPPGQGGGRDWNEQFF	TGTGCCAGCAGCCAACCCCCGGGACAGGGCGGCGGGAGGGATTGGAATGAGCAGTTCTTC
TRBJ1-1	NA	NA	TRBV19	CASSMVSYTEAFF	TGTGCCAGTAGTATGGTCTCATACACTGAAGCTTTCTTT
TRBJ2-5	NA	NA	TRBV28	CASSLRETQYF	TGTGCCAGCAGTTTACGCGAGACCCAGTACTTC
TRBJ1-2	NA	NA	TRBV11-2	CASSLGPSYNYGYTF	TGTGCCAGCAGCTTAGGACCCAGTTATAACTATGGCTACACCTTC
TRBJ1-4	NA	NA	TRBV4-2	CASSQEGDGYEKLFF	TGTGCCAGCAGCCAAGAGGGGGATGGGTATGAAAAACTGTTTTTT
TRBJ2-7	NA	NA	TRBV7-2	CASSSDLRLEQYF	TGTGCCAGCAGCTCGGACCTAAGGCTCGAGCAGTACTTC
TRBJ1-6	NA	NA	TRBV7-8	CASSRTVALGNSPLHF	TGTGCCAGCAGCCGGACAGTGGCCCTCGGGAATTCACCCCTCCACTTT
TRBJ1-2	NA	NA	TRBV19	CASSISGDYGYTF	TGTGCCAGTAGTATATCAGGGGACTATGGCTACACCTTC
TRBJ1-2	NA	NA	TRBV6-6	CASSYSDGSYGYTF	TGTGCCAGCAGTTATTCGGACGGGAGCTATGGCTACACCTTC
TRBJ1-5	NA	NA	TRBV6-5	CASSLQGVNQPQHF	TGTGCCAGCAGTCTTCAGGGAGTCAATCAGCCCCAGCATTTT
TRBJ2-3	NA	NA	TRBV11-3	CASSFPGSTQYF	TGTGCCAGCAGCTTCCCCGGGAGTACGCAGTATTTT
TRBJ2-1	NA	TRBD2	TRBV11-2	CASGWREWSRTYNEQFF	TGTGCCAGCGGGTGGCGGGAGTGGTCCCGAACCTACAATGAGCAGTTCTTC
TRBJ2-2	NA	NA	TRBV4-2	CASSRVLANTGELFF	TGTGCCAGCAGCCGAGTTCTAGCGAACACCGGGGAGCTGTTTTTT
TRBJ2-5	NA	TRBD1	TRBV10-1	CASSARDRDREPQETQYF	TGCGCCAGCAGTGCCCGGGACAGGGACCGAGAACCCCAAGAGACCCAGTACTTC
TRBJ2-6	NA	NA	TRBV9	CASRRGSGANVLTF	TGTGCCAGCAGAAGGGGCTCTGGGGCCAACGTCCTGACTTTC
TRBJ2-7	NA	NA	TRBV7-2	CASSLGATRTYEQYF	TGTGCCAGCAGCTTAGGTGCGACGCGAACCTACGAGCAGTACTTC
TRBJ2-2	NA	NA	TRBV2	CATTGEPTGELFF	TGTGCCACCACGGGGGAGCCTACCGGGGAGCTGTTTTTT
TRBJ2-1	NA	NA	TRBV29-1	CSVRATNYNEQFF	TGCAGCGTGCGGGCAACAAATTACAATGAGCAGTTCTTC
TRBJ1-5	once	NA	TRBV20-1	CSAIMSAQHF	TGCAGTGCTATTATGTCAGCCCAGCATTTT
TRBJ2-1	NA	NA	TRBV4-2	CASSQESSWSEQFF	TGTGCCAGCAGCCAAGAGAGTAGCTGGAGTGAGCAGTTCTTC
TRBJ2-5	NA	TRBD2	TRBV6-5	CASSFSGGTSGTQYF	TGTGCCAGCAGTTTCAGCGGGGGGACCTCCGGGACCCAGTACTTC
TRBJ2-2	NA	NA	TRBV9	CASRARGTGELFF	TGTGCCAGCAGGGCCCGTGGCACCGGGGAGCTGTTTTTT
TRBJ1-1	NA	NA	TRBV6-1	CASSEATLGSTEAFF	TGTGCCAGCAGTGAAGCCACCCTCGGGTCAACTGAAGCTTTCTTT
TRBJ2-3	NA	TRBD2	TRBV30	CAWSLAVITDTQYF	TGTGCCTGGAGCCTAGCGGTGATCACAGATACGCAGTATTTT
TRBJ2-1	few	TRBD2	TRBV29-1	CSVDAGGPGNEQFF	TGCAGCGTTGATGCGGGGGGGCCGGGCAATGAGCAGTTCTTC
TRBJ2-3	NA	NA	TRBV7-2	CASSLSDTQYF	TGTGCCAGCAGCTTATCAGATACGCAGTATTTT
TRBJ1-4	NA	NA	TRBV7-9	CASSPGTSMTEKLFF	TGTGCCAGCAGCCCAGGGACAAGCATGACGGAAAAACTGTTTTTT
TRBJ1-4	NA	NA	TRBV5-4	CASSGNTGLVGEKLFF	TGTGCCAGCAGCGGAAATACAGGGTTGGTTGGTGAAAAACTGTTTTTT
TRBJ1-2	NA	NA	TRBV27	CASKQGSGNYGYTF	TGTGCCAGCAAGCAGGGTTCTGGAAACTATGGCTACACCTTC
TRBJ2-1	NA	TRBD2	TRBV27	CASSPGTRYNEQFF	TGTGCCAGCAGTCCCGGGACTAGGTACAATGAGCAGTTCTTC
TRBJ2-1	NA	NA	TRBV5-8	CASSLRQAEGNEQFF	TGTGCCAGCAGCTTGCGGCAGGCGGAGGGGAATGAGCAGTTCTTC
TRBJ2-7	few	NA	TRBV19	CASSLQISPSYEQYF	TGTGCCAGTAGTTTACAGATCTCCCCCTCCTACGAGCAGTACTTC
TRBJ1-1	few	NA	TRBV6-6	CASSGTLLEAFF	TGTGCCAGCAGCGGGACTTTGCTTGAAGCTTTCTTT
TRBJ2-5	NA	TRBD2	TRBV5-1	CASSSGTSGFGETQYF	TGCGCCAGCAGCTCTGGGACTAGCGGGTTCGGGGAGACCCAGTACTTC
TRBJ1-3	NA	NA	TRBV5-1	CASSRHSASGNTIYF	TGCGCCAGCAGCCGACACTCGGCCTCTGGAAACACCATATATTTT
TRBJ2-3	once	NA	TRBV28	CASSHTTRADTQYF	TGTGCCAGCAGCCATACCACTCGGGCCGATACGCAGTATTTT
TRBJ2-3	NA	TRBD2	TRBV4-3	CASSQDPRAGGNTQYF	TGCGCCAGCAGCCAAGACCCTAGGGCGGGGGGAAATACGCAGTATTTT
TRBJ2-1	NA	TRBD2	TRBV4-2	CASSQGLAGTYNEQFF	TGTGCCAGCAGCCAGGGACTAGCGGGTACCTACAATGAGCAGTTCTTC
TRBJ2-1	few	NA	TRBV19	CASSIQEAVVNEQFF	TGTGCCAGTAGTATCCAAGAAGCAGTGGTAAATGAGCAGTTCTTC
TRBJ2-7	NA	TRBD2	TRBV11-2	CASSRGGVSYEQYF	TGTGCCAGCAGCCGCGGGGGGGTTTCCTACGAGCAGTACTTC
TRBJ1-5	NA	TRBD1	TRBV30	CAWNGQGGNQPQHF	TGTGCCTGGAATGGACAGGGTGGCAATCAGCCCCAGCATTTT
TRBJ2-5	NA	NA	TRBV7-6	CASTRASQGIQETQYF	TGTGCCAGCACGAGGGCATCCCAGGGAATCCAAGAGACCCAGTACTTC
TRBJ2-4	NA	NA	TRBV30	CAWSGMRELAKNIQYF	TGTGCCTGGAGTGGTATGAGGGAGCTAGCCAAAAACATTCAGTACTTC
TRBJ2-7	NA	NA	TRBV27	CASSGPGRKTEEQYF	TGTGCCAGCAGTGGGCCGGGACGCAAGACCGAAGAGCAGTACTTC
TRBJ2-1	NA	TRBD1	TRBV7-8	CASSLGQGLNNEQFF	TGTGCCAGCAGCTTAGGACAGGGTTTGAACAATGAGCAGTTCTTC
TRBJ1-1	NA	NA	TRBV29-1	CSVGGVDTEAFF	TGCAGCGTAGGGGGGGTGGACACTGAAGCTTTCTTT
TRBJ2-1	NA	NA	TRBV2	CAGRPEGNEQFF	TGTGCCGGACGGCCAGAGGGAAATGAGCAGTTCTTC
TRBJ2-1	NA	TRBD2	TRBV9	CASSVWGGSSYNEQFF	TGTGCCAGCAGCGTCTGGGGGGGGAGTTCCTACAATGAGCAGTTCTTC
TRBJ1-2	NA	NA	TRBV30	CACKAGGDGYTF	TGTGCCTGTAAAGCAGGAGGGGATGGCTACACCTTC
TRBJ2-5	NA	NA	TRBV28	CASSKVGLQETQYF	TGTGCCAGCAGCAAGGTCGGGCTCCAAGAGACCCAGTACTTC
TRBJ1-5	once	TRBD1	TRBV28	CASSLSVTGGLIQHF	TGTGCCAGCAGTTTATCGGTTACAGGGGGCTTGATCCAGCATTTT
TRBJ2-2	NA	TRBD1	TRBV7-9	CASSLRGRNTGELFF	TGTGCCAGCAGCCTCAGGGGGAGAAACACCGGGGAGCTGTTTTTT